This TCR beta chain was found in a study of technical replicates of blood from a few donors. TCRdb's copy holds only in-frame clones and misses some; the assay was immunoSEQ multiplex PCR. The data show approximately 52,000 clones, with 70% to 90% seen just once and 5% to 6% held by the top ten. Sequenced material: PBMCs. This TCR derives from a human donor in good health. Some clones in this sample may be carry-over from other donors' samples.

In DNA form, the CDR3 reads TGTGCCTGGAGTGCCAGGGCGGGGGAAAAACTGTTTTTT. It codes for CAWSARAGEKLFF. V usage is TRBV30 and J usage is TRBJ1-4; possibly TRBD1 for D (5 bases). Trimming cost V 1 base and J 8 bases, with 11 bases left between them. The CDR3 extends over 13 amino acids. Germline V gene data show CDR1 as GTSNPN and CDR2 as SVGIG (reference sequence).